This record covers a single T cell receptor beta chain. This clonotype has a count of ten or more. Its antigen specificity is not known. It has no much larger one-base neighbor in the sample; base qualities were not kept. V is cut by 4 bases and J by 5 bases, and the space between the germline ends is 9 bases. CDR1 KGHSY and CDR2 FQNENV are derived from the germline V gene. Counted from cysteine to phenylalanine, this CDR3 has 12 amino acids. The retained sequence is limited to the CDR3, 36 bases, with the frame set at the first base. These data originate in a study of human T cells and chemical hapten exposure (dated by TCRdb to about 2021). Notes on the research overall: Libraries were pooled for sequencing, and variation in per-sample TCR yields was attributed mainly to small differences in library volumes within the pool. Both TCR alpha and TCR beta chains were sequenced from each blood RNA sample. Peripheral blood TCR repertoire changes were tracked in vivo in alopecia patients during primary and secondary sensitization to the hapten diphenylcyclopropenone (DPC).

The time point label for this specimen denotes: healthy volunteer bleed at 6 weeks. Total RNA was extracted from unfractionated whole blood that had been collected in Tempus Blood RNA tubes. As TCR sequencing controls, four or five healthy volunteers were used, with blood taken at day 0, 2 weeks and 6 weeks. General study outcomes and caveats: Repeated subsampling changed both the strength of the expansion versus patch-test correlation and the threshold at which the correlation became significant. The number of TCRs above 1 in 1000 frequency did not change with DPC sensitization; there was no evidence of global repertoire structure alterations.

Library preparation was by RACE. Sequencing was performed on a NextSeq 500. Library preparation attached unique molecular identifiers to individual cDNA molecules for quantitative, reproducible TCR counting. In the original analysis: The median number of TCRs per sample was roughly 100,000, ranging from 23,224 to 690,600. V, J and CDR3 annotation of the TCR reads was carried out using the Decombinator software suite. For the PS versus PT1 abundance plots, all samples were subsampled to the same number of TCRs (28,000). Expanded TCRs were defined as absent before sensitization and observed at least eight times at the 2-week time point. TCRdb reanalyzed the raw reads on its own, using fastp at Q25 for trimming and MiXCR for clone calling, and kept in-frame beta chains. Under each unique CDR3 protein, matching rows form one entry showing the most common genes and DNA. The V and J calls reflect TCRdb's pipeline rather than the authors' work. The sample table contains about 80,000 distinct CDR3 sequences; only one count was recorded for 8.5% to 9.5% of them. The biggest ten clones account for about 1.7% of the sample.

The sample was whole blood. The source of this sequence is a female donor in good health. Some clones in this sample may be carry-over from other donors' samples. The chain employs TRBV16 and TRBJ2-7; the D gene assignment is ambiguous. For the CDR3, the sequence is CASSPTPNEQYF. The nucleotides read TGTGCCAGCAGCCCTACCCCCAACGAGCAGTACTTC.